Listed below are T cell receptor beta chains from one sample, sequenced in a study of shared clonotypes between healthy human individuals. Method: immunoSEQ multiplex PCR; TCRdb's copy keeps in-frame clones and lacks some. The sample carries approximately 1.5 million clones, under 99% recorded once. Sequenced input: naive CD4+ T cells sorted from blood. These receptors were taken from a man in his thirties or forties in good health. CDR3s include the opening cysteine and the closing phenylalanine or tryptophan. D genes are given only for firm matches. Where a row states a size, it is once, few, many or the class of an expanded clone; other rows omit it.

clone_size,j_call,d_call,v_call,cdr3_aa,cdr3_nt
-,TRBJ2-2,-,TRBV28,CASNRVGPMPGELFF,TGTGCCAGCAACCGTGTGGGGCCAATGCCCGGGGAGCTGTTTTTT
-,TRBJ1-5,-,TRBV28,CASRDGQRGQPQHF,TGTGCCAGCAGGGATGGACAGAGGGGGCAGCCCCAGCATTTT
-,TRBJ2-3,-,TRBV29-1,CSVVGTPDTQYF,TGCAGCGTTGTTGGGACACCAGATACGCAGTATTTT
-,TRBJ1-1,-,TRBV9,CASSTTGPNTEAFF,TGTGCCAGCAGCACTACAGGCCCGAACACTGAAGCTTTCTTT
-,TRBJ2-3,-,TRBV6-1,CASSARGGYFVDTDTQYF,TGTGCCAGCAGTGCCAGGGGCGGTTATTTTGTCGACACAGATACGCAGTATTTT
-,TRBJ1-1,TRBD1,TRBV9,CASSANRGYTEAFF,TGTGCCAGCAGCGCAAACAGGGGATACACTGAAGCTTTCTTT
-,TRBJ2-1,-,TRBV30,CAWSATGLLGSYNEQFF,TGTGCCTGGAGTGCAACCGGACTCTTGGGCTCCTACAATGAGCAGTTCTTC
-,TRBJ2-3,-,TRBV5-1,CASRVAEADTQYF,TGCGCCAGCAGGGTGGCCGAGGCAGATACGCAGTATTTT
once,TRBJ1-5,TRBD1,TRBV11-3,CASSRTGSNQPQHF,TGTGCCAGCAGCCGGACAGGGAGCAATCAGCCCCAGCATTTT
-,TRBJ2-7,-,TRBV5-1,CATKGDNSYEQYF,TGCGCCACCAAAGGGGACAACTCCTACGAGCAGTACTTC
-,TRBJ2-1,-,TRBV2,CATGAPPINEQFF,TGTGCCACCGGAGCCCCCCCCATCAATGAGCAGTTCTTC
-,TRBJ2-1,-,TRBV6-5,CASSYLPISYNEQFF,TGTGCCAGCAGTTACCTGCCCATCTCCTACAATGAGCAGTTCTTC
-,TRBJ1-2,-,TRBV6-1,CASRQDGYTF,TGTGCCAGCCGCCAAGATGGCTACACCTTC
once,TRBJ2-7,-,TRBV6-6,CASSQSRGASYEQYF,TGTGCCAGCAGCCAGAGTCGGGGAGCCTCCTACGAGCAGTACTTC
-,TRBJ1-5,TRBD1,TRBV19,CASSWDREVGVSNQPQHF,TGTGCCAGTAGTTGGGACAGGGAAGTTGGTGTAAGCAATCAGCCCCAGCATTTT
-,TRBJ2-5,TRBD1,TRBV5-6,CASSPTGTGDYGPETQYF,TGTGCCAGCAGCCCGACCGGGACAGGGGATTATGGGCCAGAGACCCAGTACTTC
-,TRBJ2-7,-,TRBV6-1,CASSEVESRPYEQYF,TGTGCCAGCAGTGAAGTGGAAAGCAGACCCTACGAGCAGTACTTC
-,TRBJ2-3,-,TRBV28,CASSLFGGFTDTQYF,TGTGCCAGCAGTTTATTCGGCGGCTTCACAGATACGCAGTATTTT
-,TRBJ2-7,-,TRBV12-2,CASRLVPPYEQYF,TGTGCAAGTCGCTTAGTCCCACCTTACGAGCAGTACTTC
-,TRBJ2-1,TRBD1,TRBV5-1,CASSGTGEGQGSYNEQFF,TGCGCCAGCAGCGGGACAGGGGAAGGCCAAGGATCCTACAATGAGCAGTTCTTC
-,TRBJ2-5,TRBD2,TRBV5-1,CASSLAGEGETQYF,TGCGCCAGCAGCTTGGCCGGGGAGGGAGAGACCCAGTACTTC
-,TRBJ2-5,-,TRBV19,CASSSLGETQYF,TGTGCCAGTAGTTCCCTGGGAGAGACCCAGTACTTC
-,TRBJ2-7,-,TRBV18,CASSRLPTYEQYF,TGTGCCAGCTCGCGACTCCCGACCTACGAGCAGTACTTC
once,TRBJ2-7,-,TRBV28,CASSFNGNSYEQYF,TGTGCCAGCAGTTTTAACGGGAACTCCTACGAGCAGTACTTC
-,TRBJ2-3,-,TRBV6-1,CASTLFRDSDTQYF,TGTGCCAGCACCCTCTTTCGGGACTCAGATACGCAGTATTTT
-,TRBJ2-2,-,TRBV19,CASSSQLTGELFF,TGTGCCAGTAGTAGTCAACTCACCGGGGAGCTGTTTTTT
-,TRBJ2-5,TRBD1,TRBV9,CASSVTGQGWTQYF,TGTGCCAGCAGCGTAACAGGACAGGGATGGACCCAGTACTTC
-,TRBJ2-7,TRBD2,TRBV10-2,CASSDVRTSGTYEQYF,TGCGCCAGCAGTGACGTTCGGACTAGCGGGACCTACGAGCAGTACTTC
-,TRBJ2-2,TRBD1,TRBV29-1,CSAGTGLVGGELFF,TGCAGCGCAGGGACAGGGTTAGTGGGCGGGGAGCTGTTTTTT
-,TRBJ2-7,-,TRBV28,CASSLRSYEQYF,TGTGCCAGCAGTTTAAGATCCTACGAGCAGTACTTC
-,TRBJ2-3,TRBD2,TRBV12-5,CASGLGLAGSTDTQYF,TGTGCTAGTGGTTTGGGGCTAGCGGGAAGCACAGATACGCAGTATTTT
-,TRBJ2-3,-,TRBV7-8,CASSFEGQRTDTQYF,TGTGCCAGCAGCTTTGAAGGACAGCGCACAGATACGCAGTATTTT
once,TRBJ1-5,TRBD1,TRBV6-5,CAAGQGDQPQHF,TGTGCCGCCGGACAGGGGGACCAGCCCCAGCATTTT
-,TRBJ2-3,TRBD2,TRBV5-4,CASSPGLADSTDTQYF,TGTGCCAGCAGTCCTGGACTAGCGGATAGCACAGATACGCAGTATTTT
-,TRBJ2-7,-,TRBV6-1,CASSLPPRDHF,TGTGCCAGCAGTTTACCCCCGAGGGACCACTTC
-,TRBJ2-1,-,TRBV15,CATSGLLIEQFF,TGTGCCACCAGTGGACTCCTCATTGAGCAGTTCTTC
few,TRBJ2-1,-,TRBV16,CASSQSAGINEQFF,TGTGCCAGCAGCCAATCAGCAGGGATCAATGAGCAGTTCTTC
-,TRBJ1-5,-,TRBV6-5,CASSYSRDNNQPQHF,TGTGCCAGCAGTTACTCGCGGGACAACAATCAGCCCCAGCATTTT
-,TRBJ1-1,-,TRBV7-2,CASSSQAENTEAFF,TGTGCCAGCAGCTCACAGGCGGAAAACACTGAAGCTTTCTTT
-,TRBJ2-7,TRBD2,TRBV7-8,CASSSSVGGEQYF,TGTGCCAGCAGCTCCAGCGTCGGGGGGGAGCAGTACTTC
-,TRBJ2-7,-,TRBV6-5,CASSYGRYNYEQYF,TGTGCCAGCAGTTACGGGCGGTATAACTACGAGCAGTACTTC
-,TRBJ1-3,-,TRBV18,CASSPIPPTAGNTIYF,TGTGCCAGCTCACCAATACCCCCGACAGCTGGAAACACCATATATTTT
-,TRBJ2-3,-,TRBV2,CASRNEDLGDTQYF,TGTGCCAGCAGGAACGAAGACCTGGGAGATACGCAGTATTTT
-,TRBJ2-7,-,TRBV6-5,CASSRGPGSANEQYF,TGTGCCAGCTCCCGTGGGCCGGGGAGCGCTAACGAGCAGTACTTC
-,TRBJ2-1,TRBD2,TRBV9,CASSAGTSGSNEQFF,TGTGCCAGCAGCGCCGGGACTAGCGGGAGTAATGAGCAGTTCTTC
-,TRBJ2-5,-,TRBV18,CASSPIVETQYF,TGTGCCAGCTCACCTATCGTAGAGACCCAGTACTTC
-,TRBJ2-1,-,TRBV6-6,CAGGREYNEQFF,TGTGCCGGGGGCAGGGAATACAATGAGCAGTTCTTC
-,TRBJ2-7,-,TRBV7-2,CASSLVAPGGEQYF,TGTGCCAGCAGCTTAGTGGCCCCCGGGGGTGAGCAGTACTTC
-,TRBJ2-2,-,TRBV21-1,CASSKGAGELFF,TGTGCCAGCAGCAAGGGGGCCGGGGAGCTGTTTTTT
-,TRBJ2-3,-,TRBV28,CASSLDLIAGTQYF,TGTGCCAGCAGTTTAGACCTCATCGCAGGTACGCAGTATTTT
-,TRBJ1-3,TRBD1,TRBV6-5,CASSYLGTATIYF,TGTGCCAGCAGTTACCTCGGGACAGCTACCATATATTTT
once,TRBJ2-3,-,TRBV9,CASSYRPTDTQYF,TGTGCCAGCAGCTACCGACCCACAGATACGCAGTATTTT
-,TRBJ2-2,-,TRBV9,CASSEGTRTGELFF,TGTGCCAGCAGCGAAGGGACTCGTACCGGGGAGCTGTTTTTT
once,TRBJ2-1,-,TRBV6-5,CVSSYKAHNEQFF,TGTGTCAGCAGTTACAAAGCGCACAATGAGCAGTTCTTC
-,TRBJ2-5,-,TRBV11-2,CASSLDRGMRETQYF,TGTGCCAGCAGCTTAGATAGGGGTATGCGGGAGACCCAGTACTTC
-,TRBJ2-3,-,TRBV6-1,CASKGRSTDTQYF,TGTGCCAGCAAGGGCAGGAGCACAGATACGCAGTATTTT
-,TRBJ1-5,-,TRBV18,CASSPGQIKDQPQHF,TGTGCCAGCTCACCTGGCCAGATAAAAGATCAGCCCCAGCATTTT
-,TRBJ2-5,-,TRBV5-1,CASTRGAGEQETQYF,TGCGCCAGCACCCGGGGGGCAGGAGAACAAGAGACCCAGTACTTC
-,TRBJ1-5,TRBD1,TRBV28,CASSTGRGLWQPQHF,TGTGCCAGCAGTACAGGGAGGGGGCTGTGGCAGCCCCAGCATTTT
-,TRBJ2-2,TRBD1,TRBV9,CASSAGQGETGELFF,TGTGCCAGCAGCGCGGGACAGGGAGAAACCGGGGAGCTGTTTTTT